This T cell receptor beta chain stems from a study of blood T cell repertoires in COVID-19. Under the authors' procedure: Amplification with reference gene primers provided the estimates of nucleated cell counts. Clones were sequenced by immunoSEQ multiplex PCR, and TCRdb holds only the in-frame ones, with some missing. D and trimming were read from the DNA, whereas the V and J calls and clone size are those reported in that table. Here the sample spans some 220,000 clones, about nine tenths being singletons. The V gene lost 0 bases and the J gene lost 7 bases, with 8 bases spanning the gap. Looked up from germline, CDR1 is SGHDT and CDR2 is YYEEEE. There are 14 residues in the CDR3.

Input material: PBMCs or T cells enriched from blood (not recorded which). The TCR sequence derives from a woman aged 45-65 years in a cohort exposed to, infected with or recovered from COVID-19 (not recorded which). The V gene is TRBV5-6, the J gene TRBJ1-6, with D perhaps matching TRBD1 (5 bases). The CDR3 DNA sequence: TGTGCCAGCAGCTTGGCAGGGTTAAATTCACCCCTCCACTTT. Translating it yields CASSLAGLNSPLHF.